This T cell receptor (beta chain) was sequenced for a study of OX40 agonist ivuxolimab in advanced cancers. Study as a whole: The treatment was a fully human IgG2 OX40 agonist, ivuxolimab.

Turning to this clone: Antigen: not known.

Blood specimens came from baseline, cycle 4 day 1, and cycle 7 day 1. Generated by immunoSEQ multiplex PCR, the TCRdb table keeps only in-frame clones and is missing some. The table shows 80,000 to 100,000 clones, with around 94% occurring only once. Study-wide results and caveats: Blood T cells, both CD4+ and CD8+, expanded clonally by week 6 at 0.1 to 3.0 mg/kg.

Germline lookup yields CDR1 SGDLS and CDR2 YYNGEE. V lost 3 bases, J lost 9 bases, and 13 bases lay in between. The CDR3 extends over 13 amino acids. The source of this sequence is an adult with an advanced solid tumor such as melanoma, head and neck, liver or kidney cancer. The chain couples TRBV9 to TRBJ2-1; D remains unclear. The sequences come from CD4+ or CD8+ T cells sorted from blood, collected in a trial of the OX40 agonist ivuxolimab. The CDR3 DNA sequence: TGTGCCAGCAGCGGCCCCCGCCCGGGTGAGCAGTTCTTC. It codes for CASSGPRPGEQFF. Using reference TRBV9 and TRBJ2-1 for the parts outside the CDR3, the full variable domain is DSGVTQTPKHLITATGQRVTLRCSPRSGDLSVYWYQQSLDQGLQFLIQYYNGEERAKGNILERFSAQQFPDLHSELNLSSLELGDSALYFCASSGPRPGEQFFGPGTRLTVL.